This T cell receptor beta chain was documented in a study of shared clonotypes between healthy human individuals. Whole-study results and caveats: Roughly 5.3% of naive CD4 clonotypes were common to four donors. Clonotypes shared by all four sorted-subset donors had higher generation probabilities than non-shared clonotypes.

Several immunoSEQ plates held equal portions of the genomic DNA taken from each subset. Generated by immunoSEQ multiplex PCR, the TCRdb table keeps only in-frame clones and is missing some. This table has about 580,000 clones, 98% appearing once. The CDR3 consists of 16 residues. Germline loops: CDR1 LNHNV, CDR2 YYDKDF (reference sequence). V dropped 4 bases and J dropped 5 bases, with 20 bases sitting between them. For this clone: What it recognizes is unknown.

Naive CD8 cells comprised CD45RO-negative, CCR7-positively selected cells, excluding terminally differentiated effector memory CD45RA+ cells. The chain recombines TRBV15 with TRBJ2-5, with D tentatively TRBD1 (5 bases). The sequencing sample was made of naive CD8+ T cells sorted from blood. This sequence was found in a man aged 25 to 45 in good health. CDR3 region: CATSTTEGDTWETQYF. For the CDR3, the DNA is TGTGCCACCAGCACCACCGAAGGGGATACTTGGGAGACCCAGTACTTC.